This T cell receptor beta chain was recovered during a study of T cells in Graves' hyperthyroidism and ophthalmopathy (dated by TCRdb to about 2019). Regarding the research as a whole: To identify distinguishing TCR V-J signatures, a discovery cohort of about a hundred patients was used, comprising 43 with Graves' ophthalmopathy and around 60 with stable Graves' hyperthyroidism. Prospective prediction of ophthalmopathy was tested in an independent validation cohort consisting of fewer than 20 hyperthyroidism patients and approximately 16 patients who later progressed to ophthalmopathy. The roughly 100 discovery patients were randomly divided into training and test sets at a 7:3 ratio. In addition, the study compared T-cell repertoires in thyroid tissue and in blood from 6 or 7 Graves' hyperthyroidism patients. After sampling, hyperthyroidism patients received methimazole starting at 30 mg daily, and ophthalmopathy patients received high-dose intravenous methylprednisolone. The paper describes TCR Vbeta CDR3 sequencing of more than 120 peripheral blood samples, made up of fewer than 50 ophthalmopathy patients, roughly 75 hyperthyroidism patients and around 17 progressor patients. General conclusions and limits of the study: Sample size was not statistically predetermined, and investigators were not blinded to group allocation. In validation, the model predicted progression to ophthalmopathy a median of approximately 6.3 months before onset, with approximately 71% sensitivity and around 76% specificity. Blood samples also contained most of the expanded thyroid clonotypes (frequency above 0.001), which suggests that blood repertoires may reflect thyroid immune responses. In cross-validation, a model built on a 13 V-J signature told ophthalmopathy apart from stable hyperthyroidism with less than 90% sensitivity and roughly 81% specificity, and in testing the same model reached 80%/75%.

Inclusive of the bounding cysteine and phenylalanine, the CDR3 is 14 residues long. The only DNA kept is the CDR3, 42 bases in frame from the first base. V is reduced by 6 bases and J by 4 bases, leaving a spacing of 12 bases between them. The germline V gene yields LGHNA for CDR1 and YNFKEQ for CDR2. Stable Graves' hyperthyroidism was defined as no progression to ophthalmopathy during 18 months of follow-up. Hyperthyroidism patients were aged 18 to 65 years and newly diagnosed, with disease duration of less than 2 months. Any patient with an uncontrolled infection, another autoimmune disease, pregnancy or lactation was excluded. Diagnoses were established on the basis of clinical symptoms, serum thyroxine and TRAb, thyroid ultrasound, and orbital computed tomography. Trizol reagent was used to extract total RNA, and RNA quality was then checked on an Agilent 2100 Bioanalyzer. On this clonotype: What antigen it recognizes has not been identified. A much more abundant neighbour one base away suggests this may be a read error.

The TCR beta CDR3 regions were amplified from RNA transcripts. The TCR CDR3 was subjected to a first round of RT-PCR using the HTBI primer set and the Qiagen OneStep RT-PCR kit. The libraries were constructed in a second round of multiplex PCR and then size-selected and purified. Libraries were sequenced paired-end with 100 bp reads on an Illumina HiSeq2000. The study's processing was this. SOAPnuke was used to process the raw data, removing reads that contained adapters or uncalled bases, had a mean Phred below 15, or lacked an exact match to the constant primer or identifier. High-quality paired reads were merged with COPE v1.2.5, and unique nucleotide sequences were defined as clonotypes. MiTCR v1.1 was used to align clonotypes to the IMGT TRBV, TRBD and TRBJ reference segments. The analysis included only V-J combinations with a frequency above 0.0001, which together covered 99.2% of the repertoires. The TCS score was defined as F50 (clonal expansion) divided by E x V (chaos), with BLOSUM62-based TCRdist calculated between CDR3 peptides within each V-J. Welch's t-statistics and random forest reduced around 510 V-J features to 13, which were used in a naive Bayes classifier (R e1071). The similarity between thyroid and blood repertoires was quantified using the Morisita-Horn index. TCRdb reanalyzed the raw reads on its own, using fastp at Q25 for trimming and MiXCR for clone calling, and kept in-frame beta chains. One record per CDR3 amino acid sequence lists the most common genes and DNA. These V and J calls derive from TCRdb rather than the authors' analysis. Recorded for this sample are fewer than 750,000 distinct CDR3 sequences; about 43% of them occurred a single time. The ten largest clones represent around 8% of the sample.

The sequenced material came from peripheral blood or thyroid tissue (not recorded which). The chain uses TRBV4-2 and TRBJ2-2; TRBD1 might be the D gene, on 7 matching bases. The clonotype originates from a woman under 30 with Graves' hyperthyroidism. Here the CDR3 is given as CASRAGGSTGELFF. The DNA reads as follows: TGTGCCAGCAGGGCAGGGGGGAGCACCGGGGAGCTGTTTTTT.